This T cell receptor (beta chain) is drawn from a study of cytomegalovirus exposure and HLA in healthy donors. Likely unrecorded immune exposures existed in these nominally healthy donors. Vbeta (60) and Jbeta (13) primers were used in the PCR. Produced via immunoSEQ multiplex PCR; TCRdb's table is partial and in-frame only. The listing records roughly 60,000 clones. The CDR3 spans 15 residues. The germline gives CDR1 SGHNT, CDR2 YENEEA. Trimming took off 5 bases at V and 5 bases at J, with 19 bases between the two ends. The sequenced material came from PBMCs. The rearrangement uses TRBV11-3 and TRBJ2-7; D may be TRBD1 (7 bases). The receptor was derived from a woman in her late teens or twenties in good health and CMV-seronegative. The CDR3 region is CASSTRTGGIDEQYF. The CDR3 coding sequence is TGTGCCAGCAGCACTCGGACAGGCGGGATCGACGAGCAGTACTTC.